These T cell receptor beta chains were read from a single sample in a study of blood T cells in healthy people across ages. TCRdb passed the 5' RACE reads through MiXCR, listing each CDR3 protein once. The table has under 700,000 distinct CDR3 sequences, about 24% seen once. This sample was also put to use in a study of T cells of mothers and their children.

Sequencing was done on a sample of blood. Receptors were obtained from a boy between 10 and 17 years old in good health. The CDR3 runs from the conserved cysteine through the conserved F or W. Fields, in order: CDR3 DNA, CDR3 protein, D gene, V gene, clone size, J gene. The D gene is left open where the match is weak. Only part of the rows carry a size: once, few, many, or a class if the clone is expanded.

DNA: TGTGCCAGCAGCTCGGGACAGGGGGAAGAGCAGTTCTTC
CDR3: CASSSGQGEEQFF
D: TRBD1
V: TRBV7-3
size: few
J: TRBJ2-1

DNA: TGTGCCAGCAGACTGACTAGCGGAAACAATGAGCAGTTCTTC
CDR3: CASRLTSGNNEQFF
D: TRBD2
V: TRBV7-2
size: few
J: TRBJ2-1

DNA: TGTGCCAGCTCAGCAAACACAAATACGCAGTATTTT
CDR3: CASSANTNTQYF
D: NA
V: TRBV18
size: NA
J: TRBJ2-3

DNA: TGTGCCATCCCGGGACAGGCTTCCGGGGCCAACGTCCTGACTTTC
CDR3: CAIPGQASGANVLTF
D: TRBD1
V: TRBV6-4
size: NA
J: TRBJ2-6

DNA: TGTGCCAGCAGATCCCCGTCGAGAGAGCAGTTCTTC
CDR3: CASRSPSREQFF
D: NA
V: TRBV6-5
size: NA
J: TRBJ2-1

DNA: TGTGCCAGTAGTGCACGCCACAGGGATTACGAGCAGTACTTC
CDR3: CASSARHRDYEQYF
D: NA
V: TRBV19
size: NA
J: TRBJ2-7

DNA: TGTGCCAGCAGCTCCGGGACAGTGAATGAAAAACTGTTTTTT
CDR3: CASSSGTVNEKLFF
D: TRBD1
V: TRBV7-2
size: NA
J: TRBJ1-4

DNA: TGTGCCAGCAGTTTTAGCGGGGGTCACAATGAGCAGTTCTTC
CDR3: CASSFSGGHNEQFF
D: TRBD2
V: TRBV12-3/TRBV12-4
size: few
J: TRBJ2-1

DNA: TGCGCCAGCAGCCGGGGGGTACTTGGGCGGGAGGGCCGCGATGAGCAGTTCTTC
CDR3: CASSRGVLGREGRDEQFF
D: TRBD2
V: TRBV4-1
size: NA
J: TRBJ2-1

DNA: TGTGCCAGCAGCCGGACTGAAGCTTTCTTT
CDR3: CASSRTEAFF
D: NA
V: TRBV6-1
size: NA
J: TRBJ1-1

DNA: TGTGCCAGCAGCTTAGCCCCGGGACAGCCTAATGAAAAACTGTTTTTT
CDR3: CASSLAPGQPNEKLFF
D: TRBD1
V: TRBV7-9
size: NA
J: TRBJ1-4

DNA: TGTGCCAGCAGTCCCCCAGACAGGGGTTTTTCCTACGAGCAGTACTTC
CDR3: CASSPPDRGFSYEQYF
D: TRBD1
V: TRBV28
size: NA
J: TRBJ2-7

DNA: TGTGCCAGCAGTGAGGGGGCGGGACGGTCCGGGGAGCCGTTTTTT
CDR3: CASSEGAGRSGEPFF
D: NA
V: TRBV6-1
size: NA
J: TRBJ2-2

DNA: TGTGCCAGCAGTTTATGGCACCCTAACTACAATGAGCAGTTCTTC
CDR3: CASSLWHPNYNEQFF
D: NA
V: TRBV28
size: NA
J: TRBJ2-1

DNA: TGTGCCAGCAGTTCGGGACAGAAAACCGGGGAGCTGTTTTTT
CDR3: CASSSGQKTGELFF
D: TRBD1
V: TRBV28
size: few
J: TRBJ2-2

DNA: TGTGCCAGCAGCTCCGGGACTAGTCTGTACGAGCAGTACTTC
CDR3: CASSSGTSLYEQYF
D: TRBD2
V: TRBV7-2
size: NA
J: TRBJ2-7

DNA: TGTGCCAGCAGCTTCGCGGGCCCAGATACGCAGTATTTT
CDR3: CASSFAGPDTQYF
D: NA
V: TRBV5-6
size: few
J: TRBJ2-3

DNA: TGTGCCAGCAGCGCGCAGTGGGGATCCTACGAGCAGTACTTC
CDR3: CASSAQWGSYEQYF
D: NA
V: TRBV7-2
size: NA
J: TRBJ2-7

DNA: TGTGCCAGCAGAGGGCCGGTGAATGAAAAACTGTTTTTT
CDR3: CASRGPVNEKLFF
D: NA
V: TRBV12-3/TRBV12-4
size: NA
J: TRBJ1-4

DNA: TGCGCCAGCAGCCCTTCGGCCGGGGGCGCGAGGGAGAATGAAAAACTGTTTTTT
CDR3: CASSPSAGGARENEKLFF
D: NA
V: TRBV4-1
size: NA
J: TRBJ1-4

DNA: TGTGCCAGCGGAGAGGACGGGGCCCTCGGAGAGACCCAGTACTTC
CDR3: CASGEDGALGETQYF
D: NA
V: TRBV28
size: few
J: TRBJ2-5

DNA: TGTGCCAGCAGTGATGCGGGGTGGGGGGGGTCCTACGAGCAGTACTTC
CDR3: CASSDAGWGGSYEQYF
D: TRBD2
V: TRBV2
size: NA
J: TRBJ2-7

DNA: TGTGCCTGGAGTCAGATGGGACGGATTTACAATGAGCAGTTCTTC
CDR3: CAWSQMGRIYNEQFF
D: NA
V: TRBV30
size: NA
J: TRBJ2-1

DNA: TGTGCCAGCAGTTCTACCTCTCAACGCTCCTACGAGCAGTACTTC
CDR3: CASSSTSQRSYEQYF
D: NA
V: TRBV6-2/TRBV6-3
size: many
J: TRBJ2-7

DNA: TGTGCCAGCAGCCTTTCACTGCGAGATACGCAGTATTTT
CDR3: CASSLSLRDTQYF
D: NA
V: TRBV14
size: NA
J: TRBJ2-3

DNA: TGCAGTGCTAGAGCACAGAACTATGACTACACCTTC
CDR3: CSARAQNYDYTF
D: NA
V: TRBV20-1
size: NA
J: TRBJ1-2

DNA: TGTGCCAGCTCACAAAGGGGGGCCAGGGATGAGCAGTTCTTC
CDR3: CASSQRGARDEQFF
D: NA
V: TRBV18
size: NA
J: TRBJ2-1

DNA: TGTGCCAGCAGCCAGGGACAGTACACTCCCTACGAGCAGTACTTC
CDR3: CASSQGQYTPYEQYF
D: TRBD1
V: TRBV11-2
size: few
J: TRBJ2-7

DNA: TGCAGTGCCCAAGCGGGTGAAAAACTGTTTTTT
CDR3: CSAQAGEKLFF
D: NA
V: TRBV20-1
size: once
J: TRBJ1-4

DNA: TGTGCCAGCAGCTTAGCCCAAACTAGCGGCCAAGAGACCCAGTACTTC
CDR3: CASSLAQTSGQETQYF
D: TRBD2
V: TRBV7-2
size: NA
J: TRBJ2-5

DNA: TGTGCCAGCAGTTACTCCGCGACAGGGAGCGAAAAACTGTTTTTT
CDR3: CASSYSATGSEKLFF
D: TRBD1
V: TRBV6-5
size: many
J: TRBJ1-4

DNA: TGCGCCAGCAGCCAGATCCCCCCGGGAACCGAGCAGTACTTC
CDR3: CASSQIPPGTEQYF
D: NA
V: TRBV4-1
size: NA
J: TRBJ2-7

DNA: TGTGCCAGCAGCCCTGCGATGGGGAATAACTATGGCTACACCTTC
CDR3: CASSPAMGNNYGYTF
D: NA
V: TRBV27
size: NA
J: TRBJ1-2

DNA: TGTGCCAGCAGCCACGGACTAGCGGGTGCCCAGGAGCAGTTCTTC
CDR3: CASSHGLAGAQEQFF
D: TRBD2
V: TRBV27
size: NA
J: TRBJ2-1

DNA: TGTGCCAGCAGGCAGGGGGCAGGGAGCAATCAGCCCCAGCATTTT
CDR3: CASRQGAGSNQPQHF
D: TRBD1
V: TRBV27
size: NA
J: TRBJ1-5

DNA: TGTGCCAGCAGTTACTCGATACACTCCATTGGGGATAATTCACCCCTCCACTTT
CDR3: CASSYSIHSIGDNSPLHF
D: NA
V: TRBV6-5
size: many
J: TRBJ1-6

DNA: TGCAGCGTCCTAACCCAGGACTACGAGCAGTACTTC
CDR3: CSVLTQDYEQYF
D: NA
V: TRBV29-1
size: few
J: TRBJ2-7

DNA: TGTGCCAGCAGTGATTCCGGGACAGGGACTAATGAAAAACTGTTTTTT
CDR3: CASSDSGTGTNEKLFF
D: TRBD1
V: TRBV6-1
size: few
J: TRBJ1-4

DNA: TGTGCCAGCAGCCAGGATCCATACACTGAAGCTTTCTTT
CDR3: CASSQDPYTEAFF
D: NA
V: TRBV3-1
size: NA
J: TRBJ1-1

DNA: TGTGCCAGCAGGGAAACGGTTCCCTACGAGCAGTACTTC
CDR3: CASRETVPYEQYF
D: NA
V: TRBV2
size: NA
J: TRBJ2-7

DNA: TGTGCCAGCAGCATCGGACAGGCGGCAGATACGCAGTATTTT
CDR3: CASSIGQAADTQYF
D: TRBD1
V: TRBV5-5
size: NA
J: TRBJ2-3

DNA: TGTGCCAGCAGCCCGACTCCGGGAGAGCAGTTCTTC
CDR3: CASSPTPGEQFF
D: NA
V: TRBV7-2
size: many
J: TRBJ2-1

DNA: TGTGCCATCAGTAAAAGACAGGCCGCCCTTGATGGCTACACCTTC
CDR3: CAISKRQAALDGYTF
D: NA
V: TRBV10-3
size: few
J: TRBJ1-2

DNA: TGCAGTGCGTATATCCCAAGTGGGTTGGCAGCAACTAATGAAAAACTGTTTTTT
CDR3: CSAYIPSGLAATNEKLFF
D: NA
V: TRBV20-1
size: once
J: TRBJ1-4

DNA: TGTGCCAGCAGGGAGCGGACAGGGCTAGGGAACACTGAAGCTTTCTTT
CDR3: CASRERTGLGNTEAFF
D: TRBD1
V: TRBV11-2
size: many
J: TRBJ1-1

DNA: TGTGCCAGCAGCTGGGGGACAGCGAACACTGAAGCTTTCTTT
CDR3: CASSWGTANTEAFF
D: TRBD1
V: TRBV7-9
size: many
J: TRBJ1-1